Presented here are 5 T cell receptor beta chains from one specimen sequenced in a study of cytomegalovirus exposure and HLA in healthy donors. The PCR ran on 60 Vbeta and 13 Jbeta primers. Libraries were prepared by immunoSEQ multiplex PCR; TCRdb keeps only in-frame clonotypes and omits some of them. The sample includes more than 80,000 clones, about 72% of them seen just once. Sequenced: PBMCs. Source of these receptors: a woman aged 60-75 years in good health and CMV-seropositive.

The chain uses TRBV28 and TRBJ2-6, with TRBD1 matching 9 bases. Germline V gene sequence: CDR1 MDHEN, CDR2 SYDVKM. J gave up 1 base and V 7 bases, and 11 bases lay outside the gene matches. This CDR3 contains 18 residues. The CDR3 sequence: CASKGAQGAGSGANVLTF. CDR3 sequence (DNA): TGTGCCAGCAAAGGGGCACAGGGGGCTGGTTCTGGGGCCAACGTCCTGACTTTC.

The chain is built from TRBV5-4 and TRBJ1-2, with D possibly being TRBD1 (5 bases). The germline V gene encodes CDR1 SGHNT and CDR2 YYREEE (reference sequence). The CDR3 spans 13 residues. V was clipped by 0 bases and J by 7 bases, with 10 bases between them. CDR3: CASSLDPGVGYTF. The DNA of the CDR3 is TGTGCCAGCAGCTTGGATCCGGGGGTTGGCTACACCTTC. The whole variable domain, remainder taken from reference TRBV5-4 and TRBJ1-2, is ETGVTQSPTHLIKTRGQQVTLRCSSQSGHNTVSWYQQALGQGPQFIFQYYREEENGRGNFPPRFSGLQFPNYSSELNVNALELDDSALYLCASSLDPGVGYTFGSGTRLTVV.

The chain has TRBV19 and TRBJ2-1, with 7 bases that match TRBD2. Germline V gene lookup returns CDR1 LNHDA and CDR2 SQIVND (reference sequence). Losses at the gene ends were 1 base for V and 5 bases for J; bases not matched to a gene: 8. The CDR3 has 16 residues. In DNA, the CDR3 is TGTGCCAGTAGTATAGCTAGAGGGAGGGCCGACAATGAGCAGTTCTTC. This sequence encodes CASSIARGRADNEQFF.

This clone was seen just once. The chain employs TRBV5-4 and TRBJ2-3; 10 nucleotides match TRBD2. The ends lost 5 bases at V and 3 bases at J; junction bases unmatched: 12. Germline CDR1 SGHNT, CDR2 YYREEE (reference sequence). This CDR3 contains 17 residues. CDR3: CASSFYSSGSGTDTQYF. As DNA, the CDR3 is TGTGCCAGCAGTTTCTACTCTAGCGGGAGCGGGACAGATACGCAGTATTTT.

This rearrangement joins TRBV30 to TRBJ2-1; 8 bases are shared with TRBD1. Trimming took 3 bases from V and 4 from J; bases not matched to a gene: 8. CDR3 length: 15 residues. Germline V gene sequence: CDR1 GTSNPN, CDR2 SVGIG (reference sequence). CDR3 region: CAWRRPGQVYNEQFF. The CDR3 nucleotides read TGTGCCTGGAGGCGCCCGGGACAGGTATACAATGAGCAGTTCTTC. Supplemented by reference TRBV30 and TRBJ2-1, the full variable domain reads SQTIHQWPATLVQPVGSPLSLECTVEGTSNPNLYWYRQAAGRGLQLLFYSVGIGQISSEVPQNLSASRPQDRQFILSSKKLLLSDSGFYLCAWRRPGQVYNEQFFGPGTRLTVL.